Detailed here is one T cell receptor (beta chain). What it recognizes is unknown. Trimming at V came to 2 bases and at J to 2 bases, leaving 3 bases not matched to a gene. This CDR3 is 14 amino acids long. Germline CDR1 and CDR2: SGHNT and YYREEE (reference sequence). The sample belongs to a study of Ad26.COV2.S vaccination and SARS-CoV-2 variants. Generated by immunoSEQ multiplex PCR, the TCRdb table keeps only in-frame clones and is missing some. This table holds approximately 90,000 clones, roughly 84% found once. Study-wide results and limits: Vaccinees displayed broader spike-specific TCR repertoires than placebo recipients. It was reported that spike-specific CD8+ and CD4+ T cell responses were substantially broad after vaccination. Non-spike TCR breadth did not differ much between vaccine and placebo recipients.

The TCR originated in a human donor who had recovered from COVID-19. Here the sequenced sample was peripheral blood, taken after recovery from COVID-19. The chain has TRBV5-4 and TRBJ2-7; 8 bases match TRBD1. In DNA, the CDR3 is TGTGCCAGCAGCTTTGGACAGGGAACCTACGAGCAGTACTTC. It is translated as CASSFGQGTYEQYF.